This TCR beta chain was documented in a study of shared T cell receptors in the human thymus. The repertoire was sequenced with immunoSEQ multiplex PCR; TCRdb's copy has only in-frame clones and lacks some. Of 500,000 to 750,000 clones detected, roughly 90% appear once; the ten largest clones hold about 0.01%. These records were also assigned to another study, of human thymus T cells. That study reports: All donors were healthy Finnish infants who were undergoing corrective surgery to treat congenital heart defects. The thymus tissue came from resections taken during corrective heart surgery.

The sequencing input was thymocytes. The TCR comes from a boy under three years old with a congenital heart defect.

CDR3 sequence reads: CASSVEESGTQYF. In DNA form, the CDR3 reads TGTGCCAGCAGCGTTGAAGAGTCGGGGACCCAGTACTTC. V and J are TRBV9 and TRBJ2-5; D is unresolved. CDR3 size: 13 residues. Germline lookup yields CDR1 SGDLS and CDR2 YYNGEE. The germline V and J ends were trimmed by 2 bases and 7 bases, with 12 bases remaining between them.